The 14 T cell receptor beta chains given below trace back to one sample, sequenced in a study of early T cells in non-severe SARS-CoV-2 infection. MiXCR was run by TCRdb on the 5' RACE reads, yielding one entry per CDR3 protein. The sample contains some 91,000 distinct CDR3 sequences, 9.5% to 12% of which appear only once. The sample here was whole blood, taken at baseline. All receptors derive from an adult who was a healthcare worker with PCR-confirmed SARS-CoV-2 infection or an uninfected control (not recorded which).

This clonotype was observed many times. The CDR3 is CASSLGANTGELFF. The CDR3, as DNA: TGTGCCAGCAGTTTGGGAGCGAACACCGGGGAGCTGTTTTTT. The gene calls are TRBV6-2 or TRBV6-3 and TRBJ2-2; possible D gene TRBD2, 5 bases. Per the germline V gene, CDR1 is MNHEY and CDR2 is SVGEGT. V lost 4 bases and J lost 0, with 6 bases in between. This CDR3 has 14 amino acids.

The J gene is TRBJ1-2, the V gene TRBV2; TRBD1 is a possible D gene (5 bases). V dropped 6 bases and J dropped 8 bases, with 16 bases sitting between them. Germline values: CDR1 SNHLY, CDR2 FYNNEI. CDR3 length: 13 residues. CDR3 region: CASRDRQLSGYTF. CDR3 nucleotide sequence: TGTGCCAGCAGAGATCGACAGCTATCCGGCTACACCTTC.

This clonotype was detected many times. The chain links TRBV6-5 to TRBJ2-7, with TRBD2 as a possible D gene (6 bases). This CDR3 spans 13 amino acids. The V end was cut by 6 bases, the J end by 4 bases, with 13 bases between. Germline V gene lookup returns CDR1 MNHEY and CDR2 SVGAGI. CDR3 amino acids: CASSQLRGYEQYF. For the CDR3, the DNA is TGTGCCAGCAGCCAGCTTCGGGGGTACGAGCAGTACTTC.

This clonotype has a single count. J is TRBJ2-3 and V is TRBV9; D unresolved. Between the trimmed V and J ends, which lost 0 bases and 2 bases, there was a span of 4 bases. There are 13 residues in the CDR3. The germline CDR1 and CDR2 sequences are SGDLS and YYNGEE. The CDR3 coding sequence is TGTGCCAGCAGCGTAGGGAACACAGATACGCAGTATTTT. Encoded protein: CASSVGNTDTQYF.

This sequence joins TRBV6-2 or TRBV6-3 and TRBJ2-1; 9 bases are a match to TRBD1. The CDR3 runs 12 residues. CDR1 is MNHEY and CDR2 is SVGEGT in the germline V gene. J was trimmed by 14 bases and V by 4 bases; bases with no gene match: 6. CDR3 loop: CASSFPGTGKFF. CDR3 sequence (DNA): TGTGCCAGCAGTTTTCCCGGGACAGGGAAGTTCTTC.

Remarks on this clonotype: A read error may explain this, as a much larger clone is one base away. V gene TRBV7-9 combines with J gene TRBJ2-3; D uncertain. V was cut by 2 bases and J by 4 bases, with 4 bases left in between. The CDR3 totals 12 residues. Germline lookup yields CDR1 SEHNR and CDR2 FQNEAQ (reference sequence). The CDR3 loop is CASSLLADTQYF. The CDR3 DNA is TGTGCCAGCAGCTTATTGGCAGATACGCAGTATTTT. The entire variable domain, with the rest obtained from reference TRBV7-9 and TRBJ2-3, is as follows: DTGVSQNPRHKITKRGQNVTFRCDPISEHNRLYWYRQTLGQGPEFLTYFQNEAQLEKSRLLSDRFSAERPKGSFSTLEIQRTEQGDSAMYLCASSLLADTQYFGPGTRLTVL.

As DNA, the CDR3 is TGTGCCAGCAGCTCCGGGCCTGTAATTCGCCACGAGCAGTACTTC. Amino acid sequence: CASSSGPVIRHEQYF. The chain links TRBV7-9 to TRBJ2-7, with D hard to call. The CDR3 is 15 amino acids. CDR1 and CDR2 from the germline V gene are SEHNR and FQNEAQ (reference sequence). The V gene lost 4 bases and the J gene lost 5 bases, with 18 bases spanning the gap.

The rearrangement links TRBV29-1 to TRBJ2-2; D perhaps matches TRBD2 (5 bases). The CDR3 contains 14 residues. The germline gives CDR1 SQVTM, CDR2 ANQGSEA. V was shortened by 4 bases and J by 0 bases, with 9 bases between the two germline ends. The CDR3 nucleotides read TGCAGCGTTGCTAGCACGACGAACACCGGGGAGCTGTTTTTT. Amino acids: CSVASTTNTGELFF.

V is TRBV29-1 and J is TRBJ1-1; 7 nucleotides align to TRBD1. Trimming took 4 bases from V and 6 from J; bases not matched to a gene: 14. Germline assignment: CDR1 SQVTM and CDR2 ANQGSEA. This CDR3 comprises 15 residues. As DNA, the CDR3 is TGCAGCGTTGCCCCAGACTCCGACAGGGCGGCTGAAGCTTTCTTT. Its protein product is CSVAPDSDRAAEAFF.

This clonotype has a count of ten or more. The J gene is TRBJ2-1, the V gene TRBV28, with TRBD2 matching over 10 bases. CDR1 is MDHEN and CDR2 is SYDVKM in the germline V gene. The CDR3 runs 17 residues. The trim removed 8 bases at V and 7 bases at J, leaving 17 bases unmatched. CDR3 protein: CASPPHPLAGVGNEQFF. The CDR3 DNA is TGTGCCAGCCCTCCCCATCCCCTAGCGGGAGTGGGGAATGAGCAGTTCTTC. The full variable domain, its missing parts supplied by reference TRBV28 and TRBJ2-1, is DVKVTQSSRYLVKRTGEKVFLECVQDMDHENMFWYRQDPGLGLRLIYFSYDVKMKEKGDIPEGYSVSREKKERFSLILESASTNQTSMYLCASPPHPLAGVGNEQFFGPGTRLTVL.

Relative to its sample, this clonotype is medium-sized (0.01 to 0.1%). The chain combines TRBV9 with TRBJ2-3; 7 bases map to TRBD2. V lost 6 bases, J lost 1 base, and 5 bases stayed unmatched. Germline values: CDR1 SGDLS, CDR2 YYNGEE. The length of the CDR3 is 14 residues. CDR3 nucleotides: TGTGCCAGCAATGGGCTAGCGGGCACAGATACGCAGTATTTT. Translation gives CASNGLAGTDTQYF.

The chain carries TRBV14 and TRBJ2-7, with 9 bases matching TRBD1. The V and J ends lost 3 bases and 5 bases, in that order; junction bases with no gene match: 14. The CDR3 consists of 17 residues. Germline V CDR1 and CDR2: SGHDN, FVKESK. The CDR3 DNA reads as TGTGCCAGCAGCCACACAAGGTCGGGACAGGGTTACAACGAGCAGTACTTC. This gives the protein CASSHTRSGQGYNEQYF.

This clonotype appeared many times. This chain links TRBV6-5 with TRBJ1-1, with 7 positions matching TRBD1. J lost 3 bases, V lost 4 bases, and 2 bases had no gene match. The germline gives CDR1 MNHEY, CDR2 SVGAGI. The length of the CDR3 is 13 residues. The CDR3 spells CASSLDRDTEAFF. The CDR3 region has the DNA TGTGCCAGCAGTTTAGACAGGGACACTGAAGCTTTCTTT.

This chain links TRBV6-2 or TRBV6-3 with TRBJ2-7; perhaps TRBD2 as D (6 bases). Trimming removed 4 bases from V and 3 bases from J, with 16 bases in between. CDR1 is MNHEY, CDR2 SVGEGT, per germline. There are 15 residues in the CDR3. DNA for the CDR3: TGTGCCAGCAGTTCCCCGGGACTTCCAAACTACGAGCAGTACTTC. It yields the protein CASSSPGLPNYEQYF.